Sequencing of this T cell receptor (beta chain) was carried out in a study of cytomegalovirus exposure and HLA in healthy donors (dated by TCRdb to 2015 to 2018). For context, the study as a whole: In an earlier analysis of approximately 500 of the donors, roughly 300 Gb of sequence data and 90 million to 130 million unique TCR beta sequences from about 190 million T cells were reported. An early release that covered about 600 HLA-typed donors contained approximately 300 gigabases of sequencing data and tens of millions of unique TCR sequences. The genetic ancestry cluster associated with self-reported Caucasian donors included about four fifths of the roughly 380 genotyped donors. The aim of the study was to test whether cataloging public T cell receptors could identify signatures of past pathogen exposure. The T cell repertoires of 550 to 850 subjects were profiled by immunosequencing and related to cytomegalovirus serostatus. Along with the roughly 670-subject first cohort, a separate validation cohort of around 120 different subjects was used. The study combined high-throughput TCR immunosequencing, statistical association of individual TCRs with disease status, and machine learning to predict cytomegalovirus infection status. A later analysis re-examined previously published TCR beta repertoires from more than 550 donors and added high-resolution HLA genotyping to investigate patterns of TCR occurrence. Rather than using new phenotypic data, the later analysis identified candidate immune exposures from TCR beta sequences and from how often those sequences occurred across donors. An earlier analysis of 587 of the donors applied high-throughput TCR beta sequencing to assess whether each TCR beta V gene segment acted as functional or pseudogenic. Alongside the repertoire data, information on donor age, sex, ethnicity and CMV serostatus was compiled. In a later genetic analysis, genome-wide SNP genotypes for about 65% of the 666 donors were used, and that subset was treated as a discovery cohort. Every repertoire in the discovery cohort had been generated on one and the same sequencing platform. Both class I and class II loci were covered by HLA typing, at four-digit resolution. The number of typed donors differed by locus: about 629-630 for A, B, C, DRB1 and DQB1; 500 to 550 for DQA1; approximately 600 for DPA1; and roughly 470 for DPB1. Roughly 5 DR-DQ haplotypes were handled as single units for association and clustering, since linkage in the cohort was strong. Among 300 to 450 genotyped donors of the cohort, an average of approximately 240,000 unique TCR beta nucleotide sequences were sequenced per donor, roughly 20% of them non-productive.

The junction shows trimming of 3 bases on V and 2 bases on J, plus 15 bases between the germline ends. The germline V gene specifies SQVTM as CDR1 and ANQGSEA as CDR2. CDR3 length: 15 amino acids, cysteine to phenylalanine. The CDR3 DNA has 45 bases and is translated from base 1. The cohort comprised some 680 healthy bone marrow donors. At the time of sampling, every cohort member was nominally healthy, though immune exposures that went unrecorded were likely present. The donor was CMV seronegative and belonged to the group of over 300 seronegative cohort members. A peripheral blood sample was collected from each donor, and TCR beta sequencing was performed on peripheral blood mononuclear cells. The Qiagen DNeasy Blood Extraction Kit was used to extract genomic DNA from the blood cell samples. Library preparation employed the immunoSEQ multiplex PCR assay. For the multiplex PCR, a mixture combining 60 forward primers for TCR Vbeta segments and 13 reverse primers for TCR Jbeta segments was used. The CDR3 region of rearranged TCR beta genes was amplified from genomic DNA by a multiplex PCR assay. On the Illumina HiSeq System, the amplified TCR beta libraries were sequenced as 87-base-pair reads. For the original study's pipeline: In a later analysis, roughly 80 million unique TCR beta chains were counted across the approximately 620 repertoires, and roughly 10 million of these chains were shared by at least two donors. Raw reads were error-corrected and collapsed into unique sequences with a nearest-neighbor algorithm that merged closely related sequences to remove PCR and sequencing errors. To assign V, D and J gene segments, CDR3 sequences were aligned to IMGT reference sequences. For a sequence to be retained, a match of at least six nucleotides was required to both a V gene segment and a J gene segment. Rearrangements were classified as productive when the CDR3 lacked stop codons and remained in frame with V and J, and all other rearrangements were classified as non-productive. CDR3 was defined by IMGT convention, running from the second conserved V-encoded cysteine to the conserved J-encoded phenylalanine. The earlier analysis of 500 to 650 of the donors excluded any sequence lacking an unambiguous match to a single V gene segment. In an earlier analysis of some 590 of the donors, a V segment was called functional when productive rearrangements were above 56.7%, and segregating when the standard deviation between donors exceeded 5%. A statistical classification framework was built to diagnose cytomegalovirus status from the catalog of TCR beta chain sequences. In a later analysis, V and J genes were assigned by comparing TCR nucleotide sequences against IMGT/GENE-DB human TR gene sequences. Using the TCRdist pipeline, a later analysis assigned CDR3 sequences along with most-parsimonious VDJ recombination scenarios. In a later analysis, each TCR beta chain was defined by its CDR3 amino acid sequence together with its V-gene family, and reads lacking a unique V-gene family were excluded. In a later analysis, around 650 highly shared, low-generation-probability nucleotide sequences were removed to address suspected cross-contamination and a sequencing artifact. In a later analysis, a clonal expansion index for each public chain was calculated from normalized within-repertoire ranks of inferred template counts. A later analysis computed generation probabilities with a VDJ recombination model fitted to out-of-frame rearrangements, and checked the results against IGoR. Hypergeometric tests were used in a later analysis to score TCR-TCR, TCR-HLA and TCR-CMV co-occurrence, with a repertoire-size bias correction applied to the TCR pairs. To estimate false discovery rates, a later analysis permuted the HLA or CMV assignments 20 times. In a later analysis, co-occurring TCRs were grouped with DBSCAN, and TCRdist sequence similarity was added when clustering was performed within HLA-allele-positive subsets. Repertoires with fewer than 30,000 or more than 120,000 public chains were left out of co-occurrence clustering, as were five repertoires with anomalous nucleotide sharing. Not all clones reach the TCRdb copy of this immuneACCESS table, which keeps in-frame sequences only. Checked studies attribute under half of the gap to unresolved V genes and leave the rest unexplained. V, J and clone size are taken as reported in that table, and D and trimming were inferred from the DNA itself. The sample table shows approximately 190,000 clones, and about 84% are seen once. 3% to 4.5% of the sample comes from the top ten.

On this clone: The target of this receptor is not known. No base-level quality is on record; no much larger clone is a single base apart.

The full study reports these points: In an earlier analysis of 500 to 650 of the donors, most TCR beta V segments appeared in productive rearrangements about 87% or about 30% of the time, broadly matching IMGT annotations. Because HLA typing was unavailable for some donors at each locus, only the typed subset was used in association tests. The study gave a list of 150 to 200 TCR beta chains associated with cytomegalovirus. Presence/absence analyses assumed roughly uniform sequencing depth across donors, an assumption that may not hold. Because counts were too low, roughly 17 rarely observed V segments, including chromosome 9 orphons, were left out of the earlier analysis of approximately 500 of the donors. The authors suggested that the approach could potentially be generalized to other disease states and immunological phenotypes. Some IMGT-functional V segments, including TRBV6-2 and TRBV6-3, could not be distinguished by the 87-base-pair reads and were therefore excluded. In vitro tests confirmed that three of the cytomegalovirus-associated TCR beta chains recognize cytomegalovirus antigens. A later analysis associated about 18,000 TCR beta sequences with specific HLA alleles at a false discovery rate of 0.05. A later analysis found that TCR association rates varied across HLA loci, with DRB1 alleles showing the most associated TCRs and HLA-C alleles the fewest. A further reported finding was that TCR beta sequences accurately predicted the HLA-A and HLA-B alleles for most subjects in the first cohort. Cytomegalovirus status was reported to be diagnosed by the classifier with high specificity and sensitivity in both the original and validation cohorts. Correlated functional status among segregating V segments might reflect linkage disequilibrium, but an unknown experimental factor could not be ruled out. According to a later analysis, most CMV-associated TCR beta chains appeared to be HLA-restricted, and the HLA associations seemed to be driven largely by CMV exposure. A later analysis reported that several top co-occurrence clusters appeared linked to parvovirus B19, influenza, CMV and Epstein-Barr virus. A cluster of highly shared sequence variants was judged likely to represent a technical artifact of the sequencing pipeline. Immune exposure information for the cohort was limited to CMV serostatus. Compared with the 666-donor mean, donors in an Asian-associated ancestry cluster had fewer N-insertions in productive TCRs, according to a later genetic analysis. Strong co-occurrence of HLA alleles, especially DR and DQ, made assigning TCR associations to individual alleles difficult. In a later genetic analysis, a missense DCLRE1C variant was associated with V-gene and J-gene trimming of TCR beta chains, and the association was replicated in an independent cohort. In a later analysis, HLA-associated TCR beta chains were found to be more clonally expanded and to have lower generation probabilities than equally common non-associated chains. The cohort was sequenced for TCR beta chains only, and without alpha or paired-chain data the features that could be detected were limited. Most TCR sequences were observed very rarely across donors, whereas some public TCRs were present in many individuals.

The rearrangement combines TRBV29-1 with TRBJ2-3; 5 matching bases give a weak D call of TRBD2. Material: PBMCs. The clonotype comes from a man aged 50 to 59 in good health and CMV-seronegative. The encoded CDR3 is CSVEHSGPYTDTQYF. At the DNA level, the sequence is TGCAGCGTTGAGCACAGCGGCCCTTACACAGATACGCAGTATTTT.